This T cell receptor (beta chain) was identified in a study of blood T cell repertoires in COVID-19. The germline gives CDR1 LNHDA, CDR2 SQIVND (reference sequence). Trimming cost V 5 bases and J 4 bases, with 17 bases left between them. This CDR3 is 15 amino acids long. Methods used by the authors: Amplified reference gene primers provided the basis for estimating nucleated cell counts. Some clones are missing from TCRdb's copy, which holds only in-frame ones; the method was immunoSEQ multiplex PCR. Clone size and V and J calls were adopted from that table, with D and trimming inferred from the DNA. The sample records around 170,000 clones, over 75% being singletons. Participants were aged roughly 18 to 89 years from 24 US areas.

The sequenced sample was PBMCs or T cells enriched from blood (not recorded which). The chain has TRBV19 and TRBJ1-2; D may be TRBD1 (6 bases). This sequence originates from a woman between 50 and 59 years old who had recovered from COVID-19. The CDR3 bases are TGTGCCAGTAGTCCGGACAGCACTAAACCCTATGGCTACACCTTC. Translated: CASSPDSTKPYGYTF.